The 12 T cell receptor beta chains listed next were all sequenced from one sample in a study of T cell responses to AZD1222 COVID-19 vaccine. Clones were read by immunoSEQ multiplex PCR, and TCRdb kept only the in-frame ones, dropping some. The repertoire has under 150,000 clones, about 91% of them found once; the top ten carry 3% to 4.5%. The sequenced sample was peripheral blood, obtained 28 days after the second AZD1222 dose. The receptors come from an adult who received the AZD1222 COVID-19 vaccine.

The V gene is TRBV7-3, the J gene TRBJ2-6; D not resolved. The CDR3 loop spans 16 amino acids. The V gene's germline CDR1 is SGHTA and CDR2 FQGTGA. V gave up 1 base and J gave up 0 bases, with 7 bases separating them. The CDR3, as DNA: TGTGCCAGCAGCTTAAGTCCAGTCTCTGGGGCCAACGTCCTGACTTTC. Its translation: CASSLSPVSGANVLTF.

The rearrangement joins TRBV5-1 to TRBJ1-1, with D unresolved. The germline V gene encodes CDR1 SGHRS and CDR2 YFSETQ. This CDR3 has 14 amino acids. Trimming took off 5 bases at V and 1 base at J, with 12 bases between the two ends. CDR3 coding DNA: TGCGCCAGCAGTCGGGAGAGAGGGAACACTGAAGCTTTCTTT. Translation gives CASSRERGNTEAFF.

Only one count was recorded for this clone. The chain is built from TRBV6-5 and TRBJ1-5; D is perhaps TRBD1 (5 bases). This CDR3 has 14 amino acids. V was trimmed by 7 bases and J by 0 bases, leaving 10 bases between them. The germline gives CDR1 MNHEY, CDR2 SVGAGI. CDR3 nucleotide sequence: TGTGCCAGCACAAGGGACCTTAGCAATCAGCCCCAGCATTTT. Translated, it gives CASTRDLSNQPQHF.

This clone appeared a few times. This chain connects TRBV10-2 to TRBJ2-7; 7 bases match TRBD1. This CDR3 comprises 13 residues. CDR1 WSHSY and CDR2 SAAADI come from the germline V gene. V was pared by 8 bases and J by 3 bases, with 7 bases of the junction left unmatched. The CDR3 DNA reads TGCGCCAGCGCCCCCGGGACAGTCTACGAGCAGTACTTC. Translated, it gives CASAPGTVYEQYF.

The CDR3 region has the DNA TGTGCCAGTAGTATGCAGGGATTCTACGAGCAGTACTTC. It yields the protein CASSMQGFYEQYF. The V call is TRBV19, the J call TRBJ2-7, with a weak D call TRBD1 (5 bases). CDR3 length equals 13 residues. Germline V lookup: CDR1 LNHDA, CDR2 SQIVND (reference sequence). Deletions cut 3 bases from V and 3 bases from J, with 9 bases between.

CDR3 sequence (DNA): TGTGCCAGCAGCTCGAGCGGACCCCAAGAGACCCAGTACTTC. It specifies CASSSSGPQETQYF. The rearrangement links TRBV7-2 to TRBJ2-5; D possibly corresponds to TRBD2 (5 bases). The CDR3 totals 14 residues. Looked up from germline, CDR1 is SGHTA and CDR2 is FQGNSA. Trimming removed 4 bases from V and 1 base from J, with 10 bases in between.

V gene TRBV28 combines with J gene TRBJ2-7, with 12 bases identical to TRBD2. Germline V CDR1 and CDR2: MDHEN, SYDVKM. This CDR3 contains 17 residues. V shed 7 bases and J 3 bases; nucleotides not matched to a gene: 13. CDR3 in DNA: TGTGCCAGCAATCCTTCCCCACTAGCGGGAGGACTCTACGAGCAGTACTTC. This sequence encodes CASNPSPLAGGLYEQYF.

This sequence joins TRBV27 and TRBJ2-7, with 10 bases aligning to TRBD1. The CDR3 is made up of 15 amino acids. Germline assignment: CDR1 MNHEY and CDR2 SMNVEV (reference sequence). Trimming took 3 bases from V and 5 from J; bases not matched to a gene: 7. CDR3 protein: CASSLPGQGFHEQYF. CDR3 bases: TGTGCCAGCAGTTTGCCGGGACAGGGGTTCCACGAGCAGTACTTC.

The V gene is TRBV15, the J gene TRBJ2-3; D unresolved. CDR1 is LNHNV, CDR2 YYDKDF, per germline (reference sequence). V was pared by 3 bases and J by 6 bases, with 10 bases between. This CDR3 region has 13 residues. CDR3 sequence (DNA): TGTGCCACCAGCAGGGCCAGTACTGATACGCAGTATTTT. This sequence encodes CATSRASTDTQYF.

The chain uses TRBV7-8 and TRBJ2-3; the D is unclear. Germline CDR1 SGHVS, CDR2 FQNEAQ. V lost 7 bases to trimming and J lost 0 bases, with 8 bases between them. There are 13 residues in the CDR3. This chain's CDR3 is CASTGSSTDTQYF. CDR3 DNA: TGTGCCAGCACGGGTTCTAGCACAGATACGCAGTATTTT.

CDR3 protein: CSAERDRDTEAFF. As DNA, the CDR3 is TGCAGCGCCGAAAGGGACAGGGACACTGAAGCTTTCTTT. The genes are TRBV29-1 and TRBJ1-1; 9 nucleotides match TRBD1. The CDR3 has 13 amino acids. J gave up 3 bases and V 7 bases, and 6 bases lay outside the gene matches. Germline V gene sequence: CDR1 SQVTM, CDR2 ANQGSEA.

The chain employs TRBV5-1 and TRBJ2-3; 8 positions agree with TRBD1. CDR1 is SGHRS and CDR2 is YFSETQ in the germline V gene. CDR3 length equals 15 residues. Unmatched junction bases numbered 4, after V lost 2 bases and J lost 2 bases. The CDR3 protein is CASSFRDRTTDTQYF. The CDR3 coding sequence is TGCGCCAGCAGCTTCCGGGACAGGACCACAGATACGCAGTATTTT.